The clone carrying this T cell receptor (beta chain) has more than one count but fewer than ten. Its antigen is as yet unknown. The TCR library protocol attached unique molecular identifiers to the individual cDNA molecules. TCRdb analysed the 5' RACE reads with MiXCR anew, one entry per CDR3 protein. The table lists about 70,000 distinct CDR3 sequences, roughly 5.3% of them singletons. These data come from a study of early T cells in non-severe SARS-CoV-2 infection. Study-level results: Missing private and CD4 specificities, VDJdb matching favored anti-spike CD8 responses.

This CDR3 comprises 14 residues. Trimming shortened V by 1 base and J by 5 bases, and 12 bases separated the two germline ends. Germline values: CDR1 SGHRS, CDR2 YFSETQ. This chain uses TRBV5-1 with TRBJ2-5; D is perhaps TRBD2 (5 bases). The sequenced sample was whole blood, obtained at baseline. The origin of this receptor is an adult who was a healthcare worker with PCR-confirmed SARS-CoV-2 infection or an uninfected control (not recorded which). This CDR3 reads CASSLQSRGETQYF. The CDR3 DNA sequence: TGCGCCAGCAGCTTGCAGAGTAGAGGGGAGACCCAGTACTTC. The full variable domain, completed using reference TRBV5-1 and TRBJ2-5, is KAGVTQTPRYLIKTRGQQVTLSCSPISGHRSVSWYQQTPGQGLQFLFEYFSETQRNKGNFPGRFSGRQFSNSRSEMNVSTLELGDSALYLCASSLQSRGETQYFGPGTRLLVL.